One TCR beta chain is described in this entry. A single base separates this from a much larger clone, so it may be a read error. Germline loops: CDR1 SEHNR, CDR2 FQNEAQ (reference sequence). This CDR3 is 19 amino acids long. This sample stems from a study of regulatory T cells in long-lasting Graves disease. Time point: newly diagnosed GD, antithyroid drugs for less than 3 months. RNA extracted from PBMCs served as the sequencing template. Construction of the TCR beta libraries employed iRepertoire HTBI primers in conjunction with Arm-PCR of CDR3 regions. TCRdb reprocessed the multiplex PCR reads with MiXCR, giving one entry per CDR3 protein. The table lists about 400,000 distinct CDR3 sequences, about 15% of them singletons. The data also belong to a second study, concerning T cells in Graves' hyperthyroidism and ophthalmopathy.

The chain recombines TRBV7-9 with TRBJ2-5, with 8 bases fitting TRBD1. The source material was peripheral blood mononuclear cells (PBMCs), sampled at new diagnosis, from a patient treated with antithyroid drugs. This clonotype was obtained from a woman aged 40-49 years with Graves disease. The CDR3 spells CVSSLARFRTGIMGETQYF. The CDR3, as DNA: TGTGTCAGCAGCTTAGCGAGGTTTCGGACAGGGATCATGGGGGAGACCCAGTACTTC.